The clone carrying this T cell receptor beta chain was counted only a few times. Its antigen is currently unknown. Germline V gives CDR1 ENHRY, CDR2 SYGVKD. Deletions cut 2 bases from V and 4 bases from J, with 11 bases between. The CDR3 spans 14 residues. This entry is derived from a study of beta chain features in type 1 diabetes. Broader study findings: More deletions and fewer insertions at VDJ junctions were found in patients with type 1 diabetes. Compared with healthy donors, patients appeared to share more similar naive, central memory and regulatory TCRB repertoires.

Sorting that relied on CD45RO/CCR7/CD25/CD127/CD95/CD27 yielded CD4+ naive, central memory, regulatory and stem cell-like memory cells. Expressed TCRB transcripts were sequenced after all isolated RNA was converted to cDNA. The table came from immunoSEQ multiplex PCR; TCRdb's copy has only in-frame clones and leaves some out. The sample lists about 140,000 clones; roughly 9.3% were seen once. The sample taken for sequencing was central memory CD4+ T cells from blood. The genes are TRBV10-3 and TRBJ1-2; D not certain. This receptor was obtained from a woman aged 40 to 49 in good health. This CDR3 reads CAISEGGQAYGYTF. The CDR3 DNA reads TGTGCCATCAGTGAGGGCGGGCAGGCCTATGGCTACACCTTC.